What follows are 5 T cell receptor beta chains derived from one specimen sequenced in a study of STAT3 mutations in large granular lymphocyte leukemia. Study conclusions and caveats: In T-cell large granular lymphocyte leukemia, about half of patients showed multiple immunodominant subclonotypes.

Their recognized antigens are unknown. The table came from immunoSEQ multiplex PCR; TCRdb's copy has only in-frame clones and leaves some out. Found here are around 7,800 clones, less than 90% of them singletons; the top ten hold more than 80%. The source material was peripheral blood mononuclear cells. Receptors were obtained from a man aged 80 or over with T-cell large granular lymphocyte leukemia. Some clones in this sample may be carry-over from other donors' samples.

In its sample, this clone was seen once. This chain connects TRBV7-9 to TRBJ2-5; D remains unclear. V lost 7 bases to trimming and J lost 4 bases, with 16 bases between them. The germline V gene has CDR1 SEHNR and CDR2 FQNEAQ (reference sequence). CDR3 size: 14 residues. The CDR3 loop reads CASIGSGLGETQYF. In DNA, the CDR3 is TGTGCCAGCATAGGATCTGGGTTAGGAGAGACCCAGTACTTC.

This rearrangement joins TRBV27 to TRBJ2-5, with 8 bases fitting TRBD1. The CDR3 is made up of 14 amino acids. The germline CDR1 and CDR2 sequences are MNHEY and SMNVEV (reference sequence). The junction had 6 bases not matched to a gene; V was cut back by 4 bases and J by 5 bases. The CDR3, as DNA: TGTGCCAGCAGTTCGACAGGGGATGGCGAGACCCAGTACTTC. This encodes CASSSTGDGETQYF.

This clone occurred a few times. This chain's CDR3 is CASSRQGGEAFF. The CDR3 DNA reads as TGTGCCAGCAGTCGACAGGGGGGCGAAGCTTTCTTT. The chain has TRBV6-6 and TRBJ1-1, with 9 bases fitting TRBD1. Germline V lookup: CDR1 MNHNY, CDR2 SVGAGI (reference sequence). This CDR3 has 12 amino acids. Trimming removed 5 bases from V and 8 bases from J; junction bases left unmatched: 3.

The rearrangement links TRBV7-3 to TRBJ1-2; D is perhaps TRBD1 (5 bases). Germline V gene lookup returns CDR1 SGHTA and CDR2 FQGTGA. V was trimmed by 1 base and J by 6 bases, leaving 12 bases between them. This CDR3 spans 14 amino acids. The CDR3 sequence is CASSLNGGFDGYTF. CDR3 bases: TGTGCCAGCAGCTTAAATGGGGGGTTCGATGGCTACACCTTC.

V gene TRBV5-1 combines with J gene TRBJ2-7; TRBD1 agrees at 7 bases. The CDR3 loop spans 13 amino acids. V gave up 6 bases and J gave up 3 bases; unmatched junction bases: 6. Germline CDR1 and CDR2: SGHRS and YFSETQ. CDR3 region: CASTRTGGYEQYF. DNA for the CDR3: TGCGCCAGCACGAGGACAGGAGGCTACGAGCAGTACTTC. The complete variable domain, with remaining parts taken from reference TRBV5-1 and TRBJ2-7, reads KAGVTQTPRYLIKTRGQQVTLSCSPISGHRSVSWYQQTPGQGLQFLFEYFSETQRNKGNFPGRFSGRQFSNSRSEMNVSTLELGDSALYLCASTRTGGYEQYFGPGTRLTVT.